What follows are 9 T cell receptor beta chains derived from one specimen sequenced in a study of molecular identifiers for immune sequencing clone quantification. Each CDR3 protein gets one entry after TCRdb re-called the PCR reads with MiXCR. The sample includes 40,000 to 45,000 distinct CDR3 sequences, about 19% of them seen just once. Specimen: naive CD8+ T cells from blood, with Jurkat cell RNA spiked in. Subset reported: FACS-sorted CD8+CD4-CCR7+CD45RA+ naive T cells. The receptor source for this set is a human donor in good health. Some libraries in this study had Jurkat cell RNA spiked in.

About this clonotype itself: One base away lies a much larger clone, so this may be a sequencing read error. This chain links TRBV7-6 with TRBJ2-3, with unresolved D. Trimming removed 2 bases at V and 4 bases at J, with 4 bases between. CDR1 SGHVS and CDR2 FNYEAQ come from the germline V gene. The CDR3 sequence is 12 residues long. For the CDR3, the DNA is TGTGCCAGCAGCTTACCCTCAGATACGCAGTATTTT. Translation: CASSLPSDTQYF.

The table lists this clonotype with many counts. V and J are TRBV27 and TRBJ2-3; 8 positions agree with TRBD2. The germline V gene has CDR1 MNHEY and CDR2 SMNVEV (reference sequence). The CDR3 loop spans 16 amino acids. V gave up 2 bases and J gave up 2 bases; unmatched junction bases: 6. CDR3 coding DNA: TGTGCCAGCAGTTTAGAGCGGGAGCTTCCCACAGATACGCAGTATTTT. Protein sequence: CASSLERELPTDTQYF.

As to this clonotype: Just one base apart from a much larger clone, this may be a read error. The V call is TRBV7-9, the J call TRBJ1-4; D might be TRBD1 (5 bases). V lost 10 bases to trimming and J lost 2 bases, with 26 bases between them. CDR1 and CDR2 (germline): SEHNR, FQNEAQ (reference sequence). The CDR3 covers 18 residues. CDR3 residues: CANRDGNGRGSTNEKLFF. The CDR3 DNA reads TGTGCCAACAGAGACGGTAATGGTCGGGGGTCCACTAATGAAAAACTGTTTTTT.

This clonotype has a count of ten or more. The chain combines TRBV7-6 with TRBJ1-1; D gene ambiguous. Germline loops: CDR1 SGHVS, CDR2 FNYEAQ. V was trimmed by 5 bases and J by 0 bases, leaving 7 bases between them. The CDR3 sequence is 13 residues long. CDR3 loop: CASSPGMNTEAFF. The CDR3, as DNA: TGTGCCAGCAGCCCCGGAATGAACACTGAAGCTTTCTTT.

The chain employs TRBV7-9 and TRBJ2-3; D not resolved. The CDR3 runs to 15 residues. The V gene's germline CDR1 is SEHNR and CDR2 FQNEAQ (reference sequence). V lost 1 base and J 6 bases, leaving 14 bases between the germline ends. As DNA, the CDR3 is TGTGCCAGCAGCTTAGAACCTTCCTCCCCCGATACGCAGTATTTT. It encodes CASSLEPSSPDTQYF.

This clonotype was recorded many times. This chain joins TRBV7-9 and TRBJ2-5; D might be TRBD2 (5 bases). Trimming pared 1 base from V and 3 bases from J, leaving 12 bases between. Germline V CDR1 and CDR2: SEHNR, FQNEAQ (reference sequence). The CDR3 runs 15 residues. CDR3 DNA sequence: TGTGCCAGCAGCTTAGTTCGCAGCGGAGAAGAGACCCAGTACTTC. Translation gives CASSLVRSGEETQYF.

This clonotype was counted between two and nine times. The CDR3 loop is CASSPAGGTEPLEQYF. The CDR3 coding sequence is TGTGCCAGCAGCCCCGCGGGGGGCACCGAGCCACTCGAGCAGTACTTC. The chain carries TRBV13 and TRBJ2-7, with 8 bases matching TRBD2. The V gene end was trimmed by 5 bases and the J gene end by 6 bases; junction bases not matched to a gene: 15. Germline CDR1 PRHDT, CDR2 FYEKMQ (reference sequence). The CDR3 is 16 amino acids.

This clonotype was seen at least ten times. The chain combines TRBV7-6 with TRBJ2-1; D gene unclear. In germline, CDR1 is SGHVS, CDR2 FNYEAQ. The CDR3 consists of 12 residues. Between the trimmed V and J ends, which lost 3 bases and 9 bases, there was a span of 9 bases. The CDR3 here is CASSLMGGEQFF. DNA of the CDR3: TGTGCCAGCAGCTTGATGGGCGGTGAGCAGTTCTTC. Complete variable domain (other parts from reference TRBV7-6 and TRBJ2-1): GAGVSQSPRYKVTKRGQDVALRCDPISGHVSLYWYRQALGQGPEFLTYFNYEAQQDKSGLPNDRFSAERPEGSISTLTIQRTEQRDSAMYRCASSLMGGEQFFGPGTRLTVL.

There are many counts of this clonotype. CDR3 sequence (DNA): TGTGCCAGTAGTGAAGGGTCCGAGGGGAGCTCCTACAATGAGCAGTTCTTC. This translates into CASSEGSEGSSYNEQFF. The chain uses TRBV19 and TRBJ2-1; D assignment may be TRBD1 or TRBD2 (5 bases each). CDR3 length: 17 residues. Looked up from germline, CDR1 is LNHDA and CDR2 is SQIVND (reference sequence). V lost 5 bases and J 0 bases, leaving 17 bases between the germline ends. Drawing the rest from reference TRBV19 and TRBJ2-1, the complete variable domain is DGGITQSPKYLFRKEGQNVTLSCEQNLNHDAMYWYRQDPGQGLRLIYYSQIVNDFQKGDIAEGYSVSREKKESFPLTVTSAQKNPTAFYLCASSEGSEGSSYNEQFFGPGTRLTVL.